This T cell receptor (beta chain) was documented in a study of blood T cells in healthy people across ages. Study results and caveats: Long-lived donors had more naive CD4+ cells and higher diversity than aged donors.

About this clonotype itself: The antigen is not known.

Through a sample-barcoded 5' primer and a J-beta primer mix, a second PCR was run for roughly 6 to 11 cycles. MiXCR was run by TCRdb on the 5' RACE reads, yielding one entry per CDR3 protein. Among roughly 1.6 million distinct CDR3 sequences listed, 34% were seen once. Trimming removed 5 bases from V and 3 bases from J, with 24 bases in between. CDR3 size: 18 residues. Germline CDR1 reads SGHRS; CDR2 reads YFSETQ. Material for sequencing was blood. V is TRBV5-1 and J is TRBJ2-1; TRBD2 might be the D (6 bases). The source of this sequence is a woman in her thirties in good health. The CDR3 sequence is CASSPRGGTGPNYNEQFF. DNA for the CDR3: TGCGCCAGCAGTCCACGCGGCGGGACCGGGCCGAACTACAATGAGCAGTTCTTC.